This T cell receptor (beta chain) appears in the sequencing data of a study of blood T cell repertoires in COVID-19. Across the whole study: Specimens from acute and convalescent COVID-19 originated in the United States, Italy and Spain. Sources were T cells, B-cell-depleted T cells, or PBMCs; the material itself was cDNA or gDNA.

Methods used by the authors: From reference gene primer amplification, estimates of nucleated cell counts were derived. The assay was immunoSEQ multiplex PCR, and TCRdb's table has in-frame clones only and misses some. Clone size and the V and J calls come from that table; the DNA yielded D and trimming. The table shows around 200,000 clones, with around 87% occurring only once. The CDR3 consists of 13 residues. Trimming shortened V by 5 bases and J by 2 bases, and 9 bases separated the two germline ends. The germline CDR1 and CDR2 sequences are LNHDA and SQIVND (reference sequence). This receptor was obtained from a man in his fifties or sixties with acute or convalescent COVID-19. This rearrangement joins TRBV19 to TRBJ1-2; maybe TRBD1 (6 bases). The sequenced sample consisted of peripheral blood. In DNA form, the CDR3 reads TGTGCCAGTAGTGGTCAGGGGAACTATGGCTACACCTTC. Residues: CASSGQGNYGYTF.